Here is one T cell receptor beta chain with its context. This specimen comes from a study of blood T cell repertoires in COVID-19. Sequencing used immunoSEQ multiplex PCR; TCRdb keeps in-frame clones, though not all of them. The sample consists of approximately 180,000 clones, approximately 85% of them appearing once. This CDR3 contains 13 residues. The germline V gene encodes CDR1 MNHEY and CDR2 SMNVEV (reference sequence). V was shortened by 8 bases and J by 4 bases, with 11 bases between the two germline ends. The sample comprised peripheral blood. V and J are TRBV27 and TRBJ2-2; D possibly corresponds to TRBD1 (6 bases). This sequence originates from a human donor with active or convalescent COVID-19. The donor label of this sample is uncertain. The CDR3 nucleotides are TGTGCCAGCGGCCAACAGGGCACCGGGGAGCTGTTTTTT. Amino acids: CASGQQGTGELFF.